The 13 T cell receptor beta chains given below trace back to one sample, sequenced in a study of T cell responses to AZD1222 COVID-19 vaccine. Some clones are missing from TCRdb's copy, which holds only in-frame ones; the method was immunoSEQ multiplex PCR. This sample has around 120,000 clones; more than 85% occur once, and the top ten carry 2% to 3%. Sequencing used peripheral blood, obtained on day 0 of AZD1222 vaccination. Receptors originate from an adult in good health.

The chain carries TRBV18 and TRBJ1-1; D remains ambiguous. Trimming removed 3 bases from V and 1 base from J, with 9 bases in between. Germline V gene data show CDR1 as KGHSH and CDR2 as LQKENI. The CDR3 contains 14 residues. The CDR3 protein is CASSPTRGNTEAFF. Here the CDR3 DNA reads TGTGCCAGCTCACCTACTCGTGGGAACACTGAAGCTTTCTTT.

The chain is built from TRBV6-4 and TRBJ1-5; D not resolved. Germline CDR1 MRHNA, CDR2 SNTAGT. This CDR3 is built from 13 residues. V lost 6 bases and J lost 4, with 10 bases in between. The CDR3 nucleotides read TGTGCCAGCAGCGCGACCCAAAATCAGCCCCAGCATTTT. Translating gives CASSATQNQPQHF.

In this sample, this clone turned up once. CDR3 DNA sequence: TGTGCCTGGAGTCCCGGACAGGGGGGTTTCCAACCCCAGCATTTT. This sequence encodes CAWSPGQGGFQPQHF. The V and J genes are TRBV30 and TRBJ1-5; TRBD1 aligns across 10 bases. This CDR3 has 15 residues. The V segment lost 2 bases and the J segment 10 bases; nucleotides outside the gene matches: 11. Per the germline V gene, CDR1 is GTSNPN and CDR2 is SVGIG (reference sequence).

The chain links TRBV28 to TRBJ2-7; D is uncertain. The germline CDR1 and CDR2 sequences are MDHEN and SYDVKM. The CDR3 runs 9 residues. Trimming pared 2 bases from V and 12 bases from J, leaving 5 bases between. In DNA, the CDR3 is TGTGCCAGCAGTTTAGATCCGTACTTC. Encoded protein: CASSLDPYF.

The CDR3 DNA sequence: TGTGCCAGCAGCTTAGAGGGGACGGCTGGAAACACCATATATTTT. This encodes CASSLEGTAGNTIYF. The rearrangement joins TRBV7-9 to TRBJ1-3; weak D call: TRBD1 (5 bases). The CDR3 sequence is 15 residues long. The germline V gene encodes CDR1 SEHNR and CDR2 FQNEAQ (reference sequence). V lost 1 base to trimming and J lost 2 bases, with 9 bases between them.

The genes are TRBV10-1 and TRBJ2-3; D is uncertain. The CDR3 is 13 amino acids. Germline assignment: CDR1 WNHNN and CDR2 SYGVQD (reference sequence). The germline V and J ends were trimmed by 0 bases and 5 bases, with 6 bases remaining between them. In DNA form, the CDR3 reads TGCGCCAGCAGTGAGTCGTCGGGAGATACGCAGTATTTT. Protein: CASSESSGDTQYF.

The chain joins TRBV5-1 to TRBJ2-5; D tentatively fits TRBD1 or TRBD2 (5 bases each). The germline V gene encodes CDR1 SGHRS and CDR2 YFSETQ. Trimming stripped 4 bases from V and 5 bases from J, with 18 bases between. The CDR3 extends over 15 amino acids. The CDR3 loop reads CASSRTGNRGETQYF. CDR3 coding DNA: TGCGCCAGCAGCAGAACAGGCAATCGAGGGGAGACCCAGTACTTC.

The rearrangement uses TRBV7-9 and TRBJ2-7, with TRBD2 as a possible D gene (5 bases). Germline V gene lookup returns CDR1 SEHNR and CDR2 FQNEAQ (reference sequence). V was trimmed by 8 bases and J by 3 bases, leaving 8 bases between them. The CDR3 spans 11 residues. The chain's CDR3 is CASSGYYEQYF. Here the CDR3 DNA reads TGTGCCAGCTCGGGATACTACGAGCAGTACTTC.

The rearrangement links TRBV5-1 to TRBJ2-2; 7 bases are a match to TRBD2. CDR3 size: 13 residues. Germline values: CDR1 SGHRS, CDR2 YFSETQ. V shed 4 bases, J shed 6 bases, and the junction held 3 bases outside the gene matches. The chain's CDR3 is CASSARGAGELFF. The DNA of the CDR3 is TGCGCCAGCAGCGCACGGGGGGCCGGGGAGCTGTTTTTT.

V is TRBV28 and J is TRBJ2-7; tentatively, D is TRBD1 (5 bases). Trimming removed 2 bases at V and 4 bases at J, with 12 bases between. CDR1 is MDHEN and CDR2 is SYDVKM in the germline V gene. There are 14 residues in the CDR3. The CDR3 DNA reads TGTGCCAGCAGTTTAAGTGGCAGGGAATACGAGCAGTACTTC. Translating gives CASSLSGREYEQYF. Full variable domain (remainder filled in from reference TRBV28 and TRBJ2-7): DVKVTQSSRYLVKRTGEKVFLECVQDMDHENMFWYRQDPGLGLRLIYFSYDVKMKEKGDIPEGYSVSREKKERFSLILESASTNQTSMYLCASSLSGREYEQYFGPGTRLTVT.

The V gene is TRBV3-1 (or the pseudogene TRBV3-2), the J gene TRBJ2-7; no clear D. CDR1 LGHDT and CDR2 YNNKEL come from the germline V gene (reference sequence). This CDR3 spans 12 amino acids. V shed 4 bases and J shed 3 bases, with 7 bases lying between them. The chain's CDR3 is CASSPNLYEQYF. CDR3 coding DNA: TGTGCCAGCAGCCCCAACCTCTACGAGCAGTACTTC.

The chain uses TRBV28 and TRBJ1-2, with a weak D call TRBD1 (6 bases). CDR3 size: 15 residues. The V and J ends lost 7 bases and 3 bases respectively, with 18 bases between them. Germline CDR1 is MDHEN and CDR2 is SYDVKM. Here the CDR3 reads CASTVIFGQYYGYTF. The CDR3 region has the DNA TGTGCCAGCACGGTAATCTTCGGACAGTACTATGGCTACACCTTC.

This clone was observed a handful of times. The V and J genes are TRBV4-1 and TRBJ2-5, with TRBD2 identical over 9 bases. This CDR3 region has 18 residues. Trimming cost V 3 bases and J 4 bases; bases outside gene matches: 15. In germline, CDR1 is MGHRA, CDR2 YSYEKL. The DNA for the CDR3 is TGCGCCAGCAGCCACGACCTAGCGGGACCGATGGAGGGAGAGACCCAGTACTTC. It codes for CASSHDLAGPMEGETQYF.